The T cell receptor beta chain described here comes from a study of blood T cell repertoires in COVID-19. For the study at large: Samples came from the United States, Italy and Spain, spanning acute and convalescent COVID-19. Sources were T cells, B-cell-depleted T cells, or PBMCs; the material itself was cDNA or gDNA.

Authors' methods: The assay estimated nucleated cells by amplifying reference gene primers. Some clones are missing from TCRdb's copy, which holds only in-frame ones; the method was immunoSEQ multiplex PCR. The V and J calls and the clone size are those of that table, but D and trimming were determined from the DNA. Of 300,000 or so clones in the sample, roughly 90% are singletons; the top ten hold 6.4%. The CDR3 has 15 residues. V was cut by 3 bases and J by 4 bases, with 13 bases left in between. Germline V gene data show CDR1 as SGHTA and CDR2 as FQGTGA. This receptor was obtained from a young man who had recovered from COVID-19. Source material: peripheral blood. This chain connects TRBV7-3 to TRBJ2-1; TRBD2 might be the D (6 bases). The CDR3 nucleotides read TGTGCCAGCAGCTTGGGGCTAGCGTTGTACAATGAGCAGTTCTTC. This codes for CASSLGLALYNEQFF.